This T cell receptor (beta chain) was sequenced during a study of response to subunit inactivated influenza vaccine. TCRdb re-called the RT-PCR reads with MiXCR, one entry per CDR3 protein. This sample yields approximately 500,000 distinct CDR3 sequences, of which under 25% are seen a single time; 2.5% to 3% belongs to the top ten. The CDR3 totals 16 residues. The germline V gene encodes CDR1 SGHVS and CDR2 FNYEAQ. Trimming took 5 bases from V and 4 from J; bases not matched to a gene: 8. These sequences were also reported in another study, on T cells expressing NK-cell markers. Turning to that study: 5'RACE template switching with UMIs produced the TCR beta cDNA. Source material for TCR beta repertoires consisted of sorted CD3+CD56+NKG2C+, CD3+CD56+NKG2C- and CD3+CD56-NKG2C+ T cells. Seven HCMV-seropositive donors and one seronegative donor made up the eight sequenced donors. Over 5 donors carried dominant NKG2C+ clonotypes that made up roughly 1.0-7.5% of their CD8+ T cells. It was still unclear whether expanded NKG2C+ T cell clones were HCMV specific.

Source: CD4+ T cells sorted from PBMCs, taken 11 to 12 days after vaccination. This receptor was taken from a man aged 50 or older who received an inactivated influenza vaccine. This chain joins TRBV7-6 and TRBJ2-2; 9 nucleotides align to TRBD1. The CDR3: CASSTGQGRTTGELFF. CDR3 nucleotides: TGTGCCAGCAGCACCGGACAGGGGCGAACCACCGGGGAGCTGTTTTTT.